This T cell receptor beta chain derives from a study of T-cell reconstitution after alpha-beta-depleted transplantation in children. Study-level points and caveats: When one year had passed after transplant, most T-cell counts and diversity came from newly produced T cells. Several hundred expanded graft clones reportedly supplied alpha-beta T cells about two months after transplant. Some patients' high day-60 TCRbeta diversity was attributed to recipient cells surviving conditioning.

Trimming took 2 bases from V and 7 from J, leaving 15 bases between them. The CDR3 loop spans 14 amino acids. Germline lookup yields CDR1 MNHEY and CDR2 SMNVEV (reference sequence). Unique molecular identifiers tagged the TCRbeta library. Each CDR3 protein gets one entry after TCRdb re-called the PCR reads with MiXCR. Of some 460,000 distinct CDR3 sequences listed, around 15% are singletons. This clonotype has a handful of counts. Its antigen is unknown. The source is a boy in the first two years of life who had a stem cell transplant for Wiskott-Aldrich syndrome, so the T cells may come from the graft donor. J is TRBJ2-7 and V is TRBV27; possibly TRBD1 or TRBD2 for D (5 bases each). The sequencing here drew on PBMCs, mostly from graft donor cells, taken 360 days after TCRalphabeta/CD19-depleted stem cell transplant. CDR3 protein: CASSLGTDPREQYF. The CDR3 DNA reads as TGTGCCAGCAGTTTAGGGACGGACCCTAGGGAGCAGTACTTC.